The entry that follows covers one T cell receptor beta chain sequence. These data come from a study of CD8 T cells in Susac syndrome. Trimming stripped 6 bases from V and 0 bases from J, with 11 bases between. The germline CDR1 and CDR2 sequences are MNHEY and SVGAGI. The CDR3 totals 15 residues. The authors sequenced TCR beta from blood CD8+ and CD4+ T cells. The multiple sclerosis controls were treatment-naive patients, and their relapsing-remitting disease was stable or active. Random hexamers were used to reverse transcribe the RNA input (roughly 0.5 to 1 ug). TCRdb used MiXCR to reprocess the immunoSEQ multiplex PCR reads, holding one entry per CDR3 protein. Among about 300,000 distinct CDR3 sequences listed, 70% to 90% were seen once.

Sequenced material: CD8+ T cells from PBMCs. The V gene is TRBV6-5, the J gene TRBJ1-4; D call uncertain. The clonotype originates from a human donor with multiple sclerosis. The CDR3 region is CASSPSAATNEKLFF. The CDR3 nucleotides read TGTGCCAGCAGCCCCTCGGCAGCAACTAATGAAAAACTGTTTTTT.